This T cell receptor beta chain is drawn from a study of response to subunit inactivated influenza vaccine. Study findings and constraints: T cells newly recruited by each seasonal influenza vaccination are few, the authors suggested.

The CDR3 runs 17 residues. The germline V gene has CDR1 MNHEY and CDR2 SMNVEV (reference sequence). Trimming at V came to 8 bases and at J to 0 bases, leaving 7 bases not matched to a gene. TCRdb ran MiXCR on the RT-PCR reads and lists one entry per CDR3 protein. The table records approximately 530,000 distinct CDR3 sequences, about 8% of them present only once. As concerns this clonotype: The antigen is unknown.

The chain links TRBV27 to TRBJ2-6; 10 bases are shared with TRBD2. This TCR came from a man between 50 and 75 years old who received an inactivated influenza vaccine. The specimen was PBMCs from blood, collected less than 30 months after vaccination. In nucleotides, the CDR3 is TGTGCCAGCGGGTTACTAGCGGGAAGCTCTGGGGCCAACGTCCTGACTTTC. Residues: CASGLLAGSSGANVLTF.